This TCR beta chain was identified during a study of human T cells and chemical hapten exposure. On the study more broadly: DPC at 2% was the sensitizing agent, placed on 2 cm by 2 cm of upper inner arm skin. Patients, largely female, had alopecia areata, totalis or universalis. The upper back received 0.01% DPC by patch testing, with results read at 6 days.

The CDR3 runs to 13 residues. The V end lost 3 bases, the J end lost 4 bases, and 12 bases lay between the germline ends. The V gene's germline CDR1 is DFQATT and CDR2 SNEGSKA (reference sequence). Under the authors' procedure: The median was around 100,000 TCRs per sample, ranging 23,224 to 690,600. TCRdb analysed the RACE reads with MiXCR anew, one entry per CDR3 protein. These V and J calls derive from TCRdb rather than the authors' analysis. The repertoire holds approximately 160,000 distinct CDR3 sequences, with approximately 30% as singletons. Noted time point: patch test 3, about 24 weeks after DPC sensitization. Treatment given: therapeutic diphenylcyclopropenone sensitization with weekly scalp DPC.

The sequenced sample was whole blood, obtained in connection with sensitization to the hapten diphenylcyclopropenone (DPC). The receptor was derived from a woman in her late teens or twenties with alopecia areata. Some clones in this sample may be carry-over from other donors' samples. The rearrangement joins TRBV20-1 to TRBJ1-1; TRBD1 might be the D (5 bases). The CDR3 spells CSASGRGSTEAFF. The CDR3 DNA reads TGCAGTGCTAGTGGGAGGGGTAGCACTGAAGCTTTCTTT.